Presented here are 23 T cell receptor beta chains from one specimen sequenced in a study of blood T cell repertoires in COVID-19. Assay used: immunoSEQ multiplex PCR; TCRdb lists only in-frame clones, some missing. Of about 27,000 clones listed, roughly 80% are singletons. The sample comprised peripheral blood. These receptors were taken from an elderly woman with acute or convalescent COVID-19.

The rearrangement uses TRBV6-5 and TRBJ1-6; D possibly corresponds to TRBD1 (5 bases). The V end lost 7 bases, the J end lost 7 bases, and 11 bases lay between the germline ends. This CDR3 comprises 13 residues. CDR1 is MNHEY and CDR2 is SVGAGI in the germline V gene. The CDR3 loop reads CASTGGGNSPLHF. As DNA, the CDR3 is TGTGCCAGCACCGGGGGGGGGAATTCACCCCTCCACTTT.

The chain links TRBV7-3 to TRBJ2-7; D remains ambiguous. Germline CDR1 and CDR2: SGHTA and FQGTGA. Deletions cut 2 bases from V and 6 bases from J, with 11 bases between. There are 13 residues in the CDR3. CDR3 sequence: CASSLGAGAEQYF. As DNA, the CDR3 is TGTGCCAGCAGCTTAGGCGCCGGAGCCGAGCAGTACTTC.

This clone came up a few times. The genes are TRBV24-1 and TRBJ2-2; perhaps TRBD2 as D (5 bases). This CDR3 has 15 residues. V was clipped by 2 bases and J by 4 bases, with 10 bases between them. Germline CDR1 is KGHDR and CDR2 is SFDVKD. The DNA of the CDR3 is TGTGCCACCAGTGATTGGAGCGGAGGCACCGGGGAGCTGTTTTTT. This codes for CATSDWSGGTGELFF.

The CDR3 DNA reads as TGTGCCAGCTCACCCAAAAAAGGGACATCCTTCGTGGTGGGCACCGGGGAGCTGTTTTTT. This encodes CASSPKKGTSFVVGTGELFF. The J gene is TRBJ2-2, the V gene TRBV18; possible D gene TRBD1, 6 bases. Trimming removed 3 bases at V and 4 bases at J, with 27 bases between. The germline V gene encodes CDR1 KGHSH and CDR2 LQKENI. The CDR3 contains 20 residues.

This sequence joins TRBV9 and TRBJ1-2; unclear D gene. The germline V gene has CDR1 SGDLS and CDR2 YYNGEE. This CDR3 is 13 amino acids long. Trimming left V 3 bases short and J 4 bases short, with 10 bases between. The CDR3 region is CASSGTSGYGYTF. Written as DNA, the CDR3 is TGTGCCAGCAGCGGAACTTCGGGCTATGGCTACACCTTC.

This sequence joins TRBV10-3 and TRBJ2-7, with 7 nucleotides matching TRBD1. The CDR3 totals 13 residues. V lost 5 bases and J lost 4; bases outside the gene matches: 5. In germline, CDR1 is ENHRY, CDR2 SYGVKD. The CDR3 DNA is TGTGCCATCAGTTGGGACAGTGAATACGAGCAGTACTTC. As protein: CAISWDSEYEQYF.

V is TRBV19 and J is TRBJ1-4; D possibly corresponds to TRBD1 (6 bases). Trimming took 3 bases from V and 4 from J, leaving 15 bases between them. Germline values: CDR1 LNHDA, CDR2 SQIVND (reference sequence). The CDR3 contains 16 residues. CDR3 bases: TGTGCCAGTAGTATTTTTTCCGACAGGTTTAATGAAAAACTGTTTTTT. Its translation is CASSIFSDRFNEKLFF. Based on the CDR3 plus reference TRBV19 and TRBJ1-4, the full variable domain is DGGITQSPKYLFRKEGQNVTLSCEQNLNHDAMYWYRQDPGQGLRLIYYSQIVNDFQKGDIAEGYSVSREKKESFPLTVTSAQKNPTAFYLCASSIFSDRFNEKLFFGSGTQLSVL.

This chain links TRBV6-6 with TRBJ1-1, with no clear D. Trimming removed 7 bases from V and 1 base from J, with 7 bases in between. Germline-derived CDR1 and CDR2 are MNHNY and SVGAGI (reference sequence). The CDR3 runs to 12 residues. This chain's CDR3 is CASMRENTEAFF. CDR3 bases: TGTGCCAGCATGAGGGAGAACACTGAAGCTTTCTTT.

The chain combines TRBV7-9 with TRBJ2-2; 11 bases match TRBD2. This CDR3 contains 16 residues. Looked up from germline, CDR1 is SEHNR and CDR2 is FQNEAQ (reference sequence). Unmatched junction bases numbered 7, after V lost 5 bases and J lost 5 bases. CDR3 sequence reads: CASSVTSGRVTGELFF. CDR3 DNA: TGTGCCAGCAGCGTAACTAGCGGGAGAGTTACCGGGGAGCTGTTTTTT.

The chain couples TRBV6-5 to TRBJ1-6, with 8 bases aligning to TRBD1. Germline CDR1 and CDR2: MNHEY and SVGAGI. The CDR3 is made up of 14 amino acids. Trimming removed 5 bases from V and 10 bases from J; junction bases left unmatched: 7. CDR3 residues: CASSPPGGDSPLHF. CDR3 coding DNA: TGTGCCAGCAGTCCTCCAGGGGGCGACTCACCCCTCCACTTT.

This sequence joins TRBV5-1 and TRBJ1-1; D is perhaps TRBD1 (5 bases). Trimming shortened V by 2 bases and J by 2 bases, and 13 bases separated the two germline ends. Germline V gene lookup returns CDR1 SGHRS and CDR2 YFSETQ. There are 15 residues in the CDR3. The CDR3 is CASSLIGAYNTEAFF. In nucleotides, the CDR3 is TGCGCCAGCAGCTTAATAGGGGCATACAACACTGAAGCTTTCTTT.

The chain joins TRBV25-1 to TRBJ2-7; maybe TRBD1 (6 bases). Trimming took off 6 bases at V and 4 bases at J, with 13 bases between the two ends. The V gene's germline CDR1 is MGHDK and CDR2 SYGVNS. This CDR3 comprises 13 residues. The CDR3 here is CASSEQGRYEQYF. The DNA of the CDR3 is TGTGCCAGCAGCGAACAGGGTCGGTACGAGCAGTACTTC.

The gene calls are TRBV3-1 (or the pseudogene TRBV3-2) and TRBJ1-1; no definite D call. This CDR3 spans 12 amino acids. Per the germline V gene, CDR1 is LGHDT and CDR2 is YNNKEL (reference sequence). V was pared by 4 bases and J by 3 bases, with 6 bases between. DNA of the CDR3: TGTGCCAGCAGCCGCCTAGACACTGAAGCTTTCTTT. Translating it yields CASSRLDTEAFF.

This clone has ten or more counts. This sequence joins TRBV2 and TRBJ2-2; 11 bases line up with TRBD2. Germline V gene lookup returns CDR1 SNHLY and CDR2 FYNNEI. This CDR3 is 16 amino acids long. J was trimmed by 8 bases and V by 5 bases; bases with no gene match: 10. CDR3 in amino acids: CASSFSGRANGGELFF. CDR3 bases: TGTGCCAGCAGTTTTAGCGGGAGGGCCAACGGTGGGGAGCTGTTTTTT.

The chain is built from TRBV3-1 (or the pseudogene TRBV3-2) and TRBJ2-3; D is unclear. The V gene's germline CDR1 is LGHDT and CDR2 YNNKEL (reference sequence). V was shortened by 3 bases and J by 2 bases, with 6 bases between the two germline ends. The CDR3 sequence is 13 residues long. In DNA form, the CDR3 reads TGTGCCAGCAGCCATCCTAACACAGATACGCAGTATTTT. This sequence encodes CASSHPNTDTQYF.

The chain couples TRBV5-5 to TRBJ1-3, with D maybe TRBD1 (6 bases). CDR1 is SGHKS, CDR2 YYEKEE, per germline (reference sequence). Trimming left V 4 bases short and J 1 base short, with 9 bases between. CDR3 length equals 14 residues. CDR3 DNA: TGTGCCAGCAGCCCGCAGGGGTCTGGAAACACCATATATTTT. Its protein is CASSPQGSGNTIYF. The whole variable domain, filled in from reference TRBV5-5 and TRBJ1-3, reads DAGVTQSPTHLIKTRGQQVTLRCSPISGHKSVSWYQQVLGQGPQFIFQYYEKEERGRGNFPDRFSARQFPNYSSELNVNALLLGDSALYLCASSPQGSGNTIYFGEGSWLTVV.

The rearrangement joins TRBV19 to TRBJ2-6; no clear D gene. CDR3 length: 14 residues. Germline CDR1 is LNHDA and CDR2 is SQIVND (reference sequence). The ends were cut back, 6 bases at V and 0 bases at J, with 6 bases in the middle. Written as DNA, the CDR3 is TGTGCCAGTAGACAGTTCTCTGGGGCCAACGTCCTGACTTTC. Protein: CASRQFSGANVLTF.

The chain recombines TRBV5-1 with TRBJ2-1, with TRBD2 identical over 15 bases. The CDR3 is 15 amino acids. Germline CDR1 reads SGHRS; CDR2 reads YFSETQ. V shed 3 bases, J shed 12 bases, and the junction held 7 bases outside the gene matches. The CDR3 loop reads CASSSGLAGGPVQFF. The CDR3 DNA reads as TGCGCCAGCAGCTCCGGACTAGCGGGAGGGCCGGTGCAGTTCTTC.

V is TRBV9 and J is TRBJ1-3, with 7 bases fitting TRBD1. Germline loops: CDR1 SGDLS, CDR2 YYNGEE. The CDR3 covers 15 residues. Trimming removed 4 bases from V and 2 bases from J; junction bases left unmatched: 6. In DNA form, the CDR3 reads TGTGCCAGCAGCAAACGGGACAGCACTGGAAACACCATATATTTT. It encodes CASSKRDSTGNTIYF.

The V gene is TRBV2, the J gene TRBJ2-4; possibly TRBD1 for D (5 bases). Deletions cut 6 bases from V and 0 bases from J, with 12 bases between. The CDR3 length is 15 residues. Germline CDR1 and CDR2: SNHLY and FYNNEI. This chain's CDR3 is CASRSDRLAKNIQYF. DNA for the CDR3: TGTGCCAGCAGATCCGACAGATTAGCCAAAAACATTCAGTACTTC.

The chain couples TRBV25-1 to TRBJ2-1, with D possibly TRBD2 on 6 matching bases. CDR3 length: 14 amino acids. The V gene lost 7 bases and the J gene lost 0 bases, with 10 bases spanning the gap. Germline V gene data show CDR1 as MGHDK and CDR2 as SYGVNS. The CDR3 here is CASTPGGSYNEQFF. The CDR3 DNA reads TGTGCCAGCACCCCCGGGGGCTCCTACAATGAGCAGTTCTTC.

A few counts support this clone. V usage is TRBV11-1 and J usage is TRBJ1-2, with 9 bases matching TRBD1. J lost 3 bases, V lost 4 bases, and 6 bases had no gene match. Germline loops: CDR1 SGHAT, CDR2 FQDESV (reference sequence). The CDR3 has 15 residues. The CDR3 bases are TGTGCCAGCAGCTCCACAGGGGGCCCCGACTATGGCTACACCTTC. Translating it yields CASSSTGGPDYGYTF. The variable domain in full, with the rest retrieved from reference TRBV11-1 and TRBJ1-2, is EAEVAQSPRYKITEKSQAVAFWCDPISGHATLYWYRQILGQGPELLVQFQDESVVDDSQLPKDRFSAERLKGVDSTLKIQPAELGDSAMYLCASSSTGGPDYGYTFGSGTRLTVV.

The CDR3 nucleotides read TGTGCCAGCAGTTCCAGACAGACCGAAGCTTTCTTT. Amino acids: CASSSRQTEAFF. V usage is TRBV12-3 or TRBV12-4 and J usage is TRBJ1-1; TRBD1 might be the D (5 bases). V shed 4 bases and J shed 8 bases, with 11 bases lying between them. This CDR3 region has 12 residues.